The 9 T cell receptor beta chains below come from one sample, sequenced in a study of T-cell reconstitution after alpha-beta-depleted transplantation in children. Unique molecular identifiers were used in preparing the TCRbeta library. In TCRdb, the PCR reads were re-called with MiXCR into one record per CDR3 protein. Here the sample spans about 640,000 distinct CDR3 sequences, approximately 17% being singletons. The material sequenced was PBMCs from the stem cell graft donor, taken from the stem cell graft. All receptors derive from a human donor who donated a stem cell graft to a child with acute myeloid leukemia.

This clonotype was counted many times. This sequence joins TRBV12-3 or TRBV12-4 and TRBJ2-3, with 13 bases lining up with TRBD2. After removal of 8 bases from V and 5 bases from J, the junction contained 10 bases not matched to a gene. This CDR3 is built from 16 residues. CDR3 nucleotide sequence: TGTGCCAGCTTAAAGCGGACTAGCGGGGGCGGAGATACGCAGTATTTT. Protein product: CASLKRTSGGGDTQYF.

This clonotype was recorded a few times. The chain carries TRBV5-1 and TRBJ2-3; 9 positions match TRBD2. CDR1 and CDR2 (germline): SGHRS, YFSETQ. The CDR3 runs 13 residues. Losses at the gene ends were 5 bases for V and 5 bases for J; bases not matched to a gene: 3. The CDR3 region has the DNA TGCGCCAGCAGACTAGCGGGTGAAGATACGCAGTATTTT. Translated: CASRLAGEDTQYF.

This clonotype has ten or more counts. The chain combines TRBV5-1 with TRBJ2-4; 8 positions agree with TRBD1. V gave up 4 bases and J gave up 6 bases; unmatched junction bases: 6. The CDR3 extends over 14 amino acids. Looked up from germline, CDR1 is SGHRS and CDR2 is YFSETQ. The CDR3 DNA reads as TGCGCCAGCAGCCTCGACAGGGGTGGAAACATTCAGTACTTC. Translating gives CASSLDRGGNIQYF.

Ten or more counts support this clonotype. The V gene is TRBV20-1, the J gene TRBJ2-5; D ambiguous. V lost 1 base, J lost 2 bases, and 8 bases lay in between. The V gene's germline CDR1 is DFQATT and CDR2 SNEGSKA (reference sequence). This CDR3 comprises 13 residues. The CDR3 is CSARGTAQETQYF. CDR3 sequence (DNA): TGCAGTGCTAGAGGGACCGCACAAGAGACCCAGTACTTC.

CDR3 region: CASSLFDRANTEAFF. The CDR3 nucleotides are TGCGCCAGCAGCTTGTTCGACAGGGCGAACACTGAAGCTTTCTTT. This chain uses TRBV5-1 with TRBJ1-1; TRBD1 matches 7 bases. Germline trimming cut 1 base from V and 1 base from J; bases unmatched to any gene: 4. CDR1 and CDR2 (germline): SGHRS, YFSETQ. The CDR3 runs to 15 residues.

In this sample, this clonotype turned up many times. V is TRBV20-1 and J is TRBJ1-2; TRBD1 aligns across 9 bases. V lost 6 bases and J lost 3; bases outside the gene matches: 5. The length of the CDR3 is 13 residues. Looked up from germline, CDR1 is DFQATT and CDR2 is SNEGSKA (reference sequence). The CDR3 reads CSAPWDRDYGYTF. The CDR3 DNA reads TGCAGTGCCCCCTGGGACAGGGACTATGGCTACACCTTC.

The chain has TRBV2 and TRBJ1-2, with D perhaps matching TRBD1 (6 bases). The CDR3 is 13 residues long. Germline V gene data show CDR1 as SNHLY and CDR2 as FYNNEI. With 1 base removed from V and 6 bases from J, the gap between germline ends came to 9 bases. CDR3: CASSEEGENGYTF. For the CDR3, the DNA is TGTGCCAGCAGTGAAGAGGGGGAAAATGGCTACACCTTC.

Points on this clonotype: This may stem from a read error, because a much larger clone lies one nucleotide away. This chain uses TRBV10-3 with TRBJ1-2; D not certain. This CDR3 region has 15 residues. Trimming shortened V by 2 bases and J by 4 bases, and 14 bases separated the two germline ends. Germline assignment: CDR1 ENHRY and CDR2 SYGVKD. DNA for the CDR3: TGTGCCATCAGTGAGAACTGGGGTTCTGGCTATGGCTACACCTTC. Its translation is CAISENWGSGYGYTF.

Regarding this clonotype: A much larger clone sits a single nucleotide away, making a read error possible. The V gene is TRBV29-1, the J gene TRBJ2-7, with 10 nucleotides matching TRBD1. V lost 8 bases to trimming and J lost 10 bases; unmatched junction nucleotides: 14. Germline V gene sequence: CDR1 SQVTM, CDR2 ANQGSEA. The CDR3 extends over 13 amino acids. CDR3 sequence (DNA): TGCAGCACGGTCGGGACAGGGGCGGGGGATCAGTACTTC. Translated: CSTVGTGAGDQYF.